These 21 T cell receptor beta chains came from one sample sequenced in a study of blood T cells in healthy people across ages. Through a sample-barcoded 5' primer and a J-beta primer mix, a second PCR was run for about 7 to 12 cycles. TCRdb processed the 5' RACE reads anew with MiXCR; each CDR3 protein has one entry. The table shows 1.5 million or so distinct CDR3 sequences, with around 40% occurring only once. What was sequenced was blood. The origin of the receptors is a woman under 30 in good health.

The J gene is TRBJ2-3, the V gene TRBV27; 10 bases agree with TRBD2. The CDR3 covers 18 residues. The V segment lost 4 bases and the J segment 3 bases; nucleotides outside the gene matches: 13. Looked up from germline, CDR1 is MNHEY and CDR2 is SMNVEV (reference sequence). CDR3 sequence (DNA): TGTGCCAGCAGTTCCTGGACGGTGACTAGCGGGTATACAGATACGCAGTATTTT. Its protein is CASSSWTVTSGYTDTQYF.

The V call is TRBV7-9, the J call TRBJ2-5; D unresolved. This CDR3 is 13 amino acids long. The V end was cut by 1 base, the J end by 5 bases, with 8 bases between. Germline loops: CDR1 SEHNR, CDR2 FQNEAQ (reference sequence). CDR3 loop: CASSLVVVETQYF. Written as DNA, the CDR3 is TGTGCCAGCAGCTTAGTTGTGGTGGAGACCCAGTACTTC.

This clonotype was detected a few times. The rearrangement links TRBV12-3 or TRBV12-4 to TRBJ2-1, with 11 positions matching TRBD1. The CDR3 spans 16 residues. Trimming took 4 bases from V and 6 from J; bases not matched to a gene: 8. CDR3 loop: CASSSWDRGSRNEQFF. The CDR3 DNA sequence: TGTGCCAGCAGTTCTTGGGACAGGGGGTCACGCAATGAGCAGTTCTTC.

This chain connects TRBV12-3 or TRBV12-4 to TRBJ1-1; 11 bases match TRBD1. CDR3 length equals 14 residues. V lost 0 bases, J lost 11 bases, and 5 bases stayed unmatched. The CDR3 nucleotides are TGTGCCAGCAGTTTAGCGGGACAGGGGGTAATGGCTTTCTTT. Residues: CASSLAGQGVMAFF.

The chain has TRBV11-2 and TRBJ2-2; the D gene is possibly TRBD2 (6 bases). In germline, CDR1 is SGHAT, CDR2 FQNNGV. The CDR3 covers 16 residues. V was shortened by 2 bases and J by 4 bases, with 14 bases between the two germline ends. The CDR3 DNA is TGTGCCAGCAGCTTATGGCGGGGAACGGGCACCGGGGAGCTGTTTTTT. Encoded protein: CASSLWRGTGTGELFF.

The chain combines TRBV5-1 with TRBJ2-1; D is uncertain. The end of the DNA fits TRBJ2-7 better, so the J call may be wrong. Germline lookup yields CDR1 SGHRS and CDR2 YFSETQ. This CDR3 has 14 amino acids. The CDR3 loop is CASSLFLFYNEQYF. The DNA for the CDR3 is TGCGCCAGCAGCTTGTTCCTTTTCTACAATGAGCAGTACTTC.

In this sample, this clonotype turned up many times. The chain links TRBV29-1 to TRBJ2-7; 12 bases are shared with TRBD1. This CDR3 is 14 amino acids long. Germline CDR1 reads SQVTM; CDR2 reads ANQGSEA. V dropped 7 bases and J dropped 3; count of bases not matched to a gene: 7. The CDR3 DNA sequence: TGCAGCGCTAAGGGGACAGGGGGCATCTACGAGCAGTACTTC. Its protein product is CSAKGTGGIYEQYF.

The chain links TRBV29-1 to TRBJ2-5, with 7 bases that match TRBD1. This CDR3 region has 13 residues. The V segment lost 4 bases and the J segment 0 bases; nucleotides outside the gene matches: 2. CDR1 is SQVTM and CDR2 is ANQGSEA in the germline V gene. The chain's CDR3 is CSVAGTDQETQYF. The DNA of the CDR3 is TGCAGCGTTGCTGGGACAGACCAAGAGACCCAGTACTTC.

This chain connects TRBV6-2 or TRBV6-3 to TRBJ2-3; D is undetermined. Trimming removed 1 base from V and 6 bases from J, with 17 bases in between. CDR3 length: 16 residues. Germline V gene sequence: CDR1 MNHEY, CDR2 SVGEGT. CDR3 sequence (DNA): TGTGCCAGCAGTTACTTAACCGGGCCTCGTCTGGATACGCAGTATTTT. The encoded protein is CASSYLTGPRLDTQYF.

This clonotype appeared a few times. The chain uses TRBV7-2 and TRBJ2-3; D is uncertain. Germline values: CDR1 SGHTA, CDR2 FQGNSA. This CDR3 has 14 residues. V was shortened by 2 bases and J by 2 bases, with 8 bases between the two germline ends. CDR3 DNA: TGTGCCAGCAGCTTAACCTTCAACACAGATACGCAGTATTTT. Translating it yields CASSLTFNTDTQYF.

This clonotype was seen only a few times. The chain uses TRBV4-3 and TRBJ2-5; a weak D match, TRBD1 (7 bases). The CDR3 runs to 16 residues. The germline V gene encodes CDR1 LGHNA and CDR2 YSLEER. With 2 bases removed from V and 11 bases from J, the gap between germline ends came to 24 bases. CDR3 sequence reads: CASSQRQGGDNNEQYF. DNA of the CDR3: TGCGCCAGCAGCCAACGACAGGGCGGGGATAACAATGAGCAGTACTTC.

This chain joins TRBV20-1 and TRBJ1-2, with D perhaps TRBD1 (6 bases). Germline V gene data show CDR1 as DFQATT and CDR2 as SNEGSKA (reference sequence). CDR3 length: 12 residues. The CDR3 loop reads CRASGTNYGYTF. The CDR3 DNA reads TGCAGGGCCAGCGGGACAAACTATGGCTACACCTTC.

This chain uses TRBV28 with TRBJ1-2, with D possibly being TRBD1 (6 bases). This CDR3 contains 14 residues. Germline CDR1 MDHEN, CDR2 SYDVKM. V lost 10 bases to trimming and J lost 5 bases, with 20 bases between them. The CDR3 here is CATRKTGLRYGYTF. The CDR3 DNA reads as TGTGCCACTAGAAAGACAGGTCTTCGATATGGCTACACCTTC.

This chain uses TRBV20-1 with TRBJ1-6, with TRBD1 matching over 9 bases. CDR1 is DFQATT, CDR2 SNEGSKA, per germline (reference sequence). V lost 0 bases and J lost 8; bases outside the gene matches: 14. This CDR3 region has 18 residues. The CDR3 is CSARDPVDRGMRDSPLHF. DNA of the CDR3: TGCAGTGCTAGAGACCCCGTTGACAGGGGGATGCGAGATTCACCCCTCCACTTT.

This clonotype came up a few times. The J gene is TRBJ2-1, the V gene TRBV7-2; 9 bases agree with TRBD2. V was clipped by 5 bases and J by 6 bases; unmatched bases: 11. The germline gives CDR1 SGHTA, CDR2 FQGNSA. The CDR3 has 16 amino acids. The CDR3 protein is CASSPSSGEVVNEQFF. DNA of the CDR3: TGTGCCAGCAGCCCCTCTAGCGGGGAGGTAGTCAATGAGCAGTTCTTC.

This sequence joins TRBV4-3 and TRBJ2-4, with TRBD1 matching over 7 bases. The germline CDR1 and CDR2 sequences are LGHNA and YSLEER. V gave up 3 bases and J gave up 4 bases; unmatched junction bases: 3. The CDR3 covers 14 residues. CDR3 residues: CASSHGDSKNIQYF. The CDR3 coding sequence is TGCGCCAGCAGCCATGGGGACAGTAAAAACATTCAGTACTTC.

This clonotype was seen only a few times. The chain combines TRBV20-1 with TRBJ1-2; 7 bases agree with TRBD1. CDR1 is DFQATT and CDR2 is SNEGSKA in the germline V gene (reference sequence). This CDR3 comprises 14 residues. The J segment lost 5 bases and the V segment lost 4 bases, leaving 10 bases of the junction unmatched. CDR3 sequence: CSAIPRQGRYGYTF. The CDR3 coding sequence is TGCAGTGCTATCCCCCGACAGGGTCGGTATGGCTACACCTTC.

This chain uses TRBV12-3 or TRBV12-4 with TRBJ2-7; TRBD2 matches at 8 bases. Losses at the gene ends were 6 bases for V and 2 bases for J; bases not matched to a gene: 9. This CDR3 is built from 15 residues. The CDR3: CASRLSSGQTYEQYF. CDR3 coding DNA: TGTGCCAGCAGACTATCTAGCGGGCAAACCTACGAGCAGTACTTC.

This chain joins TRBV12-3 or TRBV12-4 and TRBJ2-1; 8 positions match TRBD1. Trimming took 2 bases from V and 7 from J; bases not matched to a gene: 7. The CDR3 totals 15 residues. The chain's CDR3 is CASSLQGAHKNEQFF. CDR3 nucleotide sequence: TGTGCCAGCAGTTTACAGGGGGCCCATAAAAATGAGCAGTTCTTC.

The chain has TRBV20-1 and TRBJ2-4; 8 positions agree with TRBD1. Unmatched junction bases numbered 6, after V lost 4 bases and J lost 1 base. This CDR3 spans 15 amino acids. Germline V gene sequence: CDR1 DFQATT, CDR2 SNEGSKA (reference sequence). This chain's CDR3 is CSANRGLRAKNIQYF. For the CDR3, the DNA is TGCAGTGCTAACAGGGGGTTGAGGGCCAAAAACATTCAGTACTTC.

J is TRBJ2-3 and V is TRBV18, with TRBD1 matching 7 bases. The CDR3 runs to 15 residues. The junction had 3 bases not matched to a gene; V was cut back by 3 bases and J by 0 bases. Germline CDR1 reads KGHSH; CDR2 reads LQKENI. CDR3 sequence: CASSPLGQSTDTQYF. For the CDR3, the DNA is TGTGCCAGCTCACCTCTGGGACAGAGCACAGATACGCAGTATTTT.